This passage covers 30 T cell receptor beta chains from one sample sequenced in a study of blood T cells in healthy people across ages. A second PCR, run for roughly 6 to 11 cycles, used a sample-barcoded 5' primer plus a J-beta primer mix. TCRdb reprocessed the 5' RACE reads via MiXCR and lists one record per CDR3 protein. Here the sample spans more than 800,000 distinct CDR3 sequences, 35% to 55% being singletons. Sequencing was done on a sample of blood. These receptors all stem from a woman in her fifties or sixties in good health.

The gene calls are TRBV5-5 and TRBJ2-1, with D tentatively TRBD2 (7 bases). The CDR3 totals 16 residues. Trimming stripped 3 bases from V and 7 bases from J, with 20 bases between. Germline CDR1 and CDR2: SGHKS and YYEKEE (reference sequence). The CDR3 DNA reads as TGTGCCAGCAGCTCTAAAATCAACAGGGAGGGGAATGAGCAGTTCTTC. Its protein product is CASSSKINREGNEQFF.

The rearrangement uses TRBV18 and TRBJ2-7; maybe TRBD1 (7 bases). The CDR3 is made up of 13 amino acids. The germline CDR1 and CDR2 sequences are KGHSH and LQKENI. V lost 8 bases to trimming and J lost 6 bases, with 17 bases between them. The CDR3 bases are TGTGCCAGCGCAAACACCCAGGGGGGCGAGCAGTACTTC. Translation: CASANTQGGEQYF.

V and J are TRBV2 and TRBJ2-3, with 8 bases lining up with TRBD1. This CDR3 has 12 residues. Per germline, CDR1 SNHLY and CDR2 FYNNEI. V trimming: 11 bases; J trimming: 5 bases; junction bases outside the gene matches: 6. The CDR3 coding sequence is TGTGCCGGCAAGGACAGGGTAGATACGCAGTATTTT. This gives the protein CAGKDRVDTQYF.

V and J are TRBV20-1 and TRBJ2-7; 7 bases line up with TRBD2. This CDR3 is 15 amino acids long. The V and J ends lost 1 base and 6 bases, in that order; junction bases with no gene match: 12. Germline V gene sequence: CDR1 DFQATT, CDR2 SNEGSKA (reference sequence). CDR3 amino acids: CSARVGEGWWGEQYF. Written as DNA, the CDR3 is TGCAGTGCTAGAGTGGGGGAGGGGTGGTGGGGCGAGCAGTACTTC.

This sequence joins TRBV4-2 and TRBJ1-1; D might be TRBD1 (6 bases). CDR3 length: 17 residues. Per the germline V gene, CDR1 is LGHNA and CDR2 is YNFKEQ. Between the trimmed V and J ends, which lost 2 bases and 4 bases, there was a span of 20 bases. In DNA form, the CDR3 reads TGTGCCAGCAGCCAAACCACAGGGCTTTTCAAGGGCACTGAAGCTTTCTTT. Translation gives CASSQTTGLFKGTEAFF.

A few counts support this clonotype. This chain links TRBV2 with TRBJ2-1, with 8 bases matching TRBD2. CDR1 is SNHLY and CDR2 is FYNNEI in the germline V gene. V lost 7 bases, J lost 0 bases, and 8 bases stayed unmatched. The CDR3 is made up of 16 amino acids. The CDR3 coding sequence is TGTGCCAGCAAAGCTAGCGGGTGGAGCTCCTACAATGAGCAGTTCTTC. Its translation: CASKASGWSSYNEQFF.

This clonotype showed up just a few times. J is TRBJ2-1 and V is TRBV14; maybe TRBD2 (6 bases). The CDR3 totals 16 residues. V lost 4 bases and J lost 2, with 15 bases in between. CDR1 and CDR2 (germline): SGHDN, FVKESK. The CDR3 sequence: CASSPPGRTAYNEQFF. The CDR3 DNA reads TGTGCCAGCAGCCCACCCGGGAGAACGGCCTACAATGAGCAGTTCTTC.

The sample holds many counts of this clonotype. The chain uses TRBV18 and TRBJ2-7; D is uncertain. CDR1 and CDR2 (germline): KGHSH, LQKENI. Trimming took 2 bases from V and 5 from J, leaving 13 bases between them. This CDR3 contains 14 residues. CDR3 in DNA: TGTGCCAGCTCACCAGAGCAGGCTTCAGACGAGCAGTACTTC. Its protein product is CASSPEQASDEQYF.

The count of this clonotype is one. The chain uses TRBV11-2 and TRBJ1-1; TRBD1 is a possible D gene (5 bases). This CDR3 spans 16 amino acids. V was pared by 4 bases and J by 6 bases, with 21 bases between. Per the germline V gene, CDR1 is SGHAT and CDR2 is FQNNGV. CDR3 bases: TGTGCCAGCAGCTCCGCCGGGGCTACGGGCCCTCCTGAAGCTTTCTTT. It encodes CASSSAGATGPPEAFF.

Worth noting for this clonotype: A much larger clone is a single base away; this may be a read error. V gene TRBV11-1 combines with J gene TRBJ2-5; D is unclear. The germline V gene has CDR1 SGHAT and CDR2 FQDESV (reference sequence). V lost 7 bases and J 5 bases, leaving 14 bases between the germline ends. The CDR3 is 13 residues long. DNA for the CDR3: TGTGCCAGCACCAATGATCGGCGCGAGACCCAGTACTTC. It is translated as CASTNDRRETQYF.

The V gene is TRBV20-1, the J gene TRBJ2-3; D might be TRBD2 (5 bases). Germline loops: CDR1 DFQATT, CDR2 SNEGSKA (reference sequence). Trimming stripped 6 bases from V and 5 bases from J, with 18 bases between. The CDR3 consists of 14 residues. The CDR3 sequence is CSAPSGRAGDTQYF. CDR3 nucleotides: TGCAGTGCCCCCAGCGGAAGGGCCGGAGATACGCAGTATTTT.

This clonotype was detected only once. The chain recombines TRBV5-6 with TRBJ2-7; D tentatively reads TRBD1 or TRBD2 (5 bases each). Per germline, CDR1 SGHDT and CDR2 YYEEEE. This CDR3 region has 14 residues. The V end was cut by 5 bases, the J end by 4 bases, with 16 bases between. The CDR3 protein is CASRWGGGGYEQYF. For the CDR3, the DNA is TGTGCCAGCAGATGGGGCGGAGGTGGTTACGAGCAGTACTTC.

V gene TRBV15 combines with J gene TRBJ2-1; 8 bases map to TRBD2. The trim removed 0 bases at V and 9 bases at J, leaving 4 bases unmatched. This CDR3 region has 14 residues. The germline gives CDR1 LNHNV, CDR2 YYDKDF (reference sequence). The DNA for the CDR3 is TGTGCCACCAGCAGAGAAGCGGGAGTGGCTGAGCAGTTCTTC. This codes for CATSREAGVAEQFF. Full variable domain (outside the CDR3, taken from reference TRBV15 and TRBJ2-1): DAMVIQNPRYQVTQFGKPVTLSCSQTLNHNVMYWYQQKSSQAPKLLFHYYDKDFNNEADTPDNFQSRRPNTSFCFLDIRSPGLGDTAMYLCATSREAGVAEQFFGPGTRLTVL.

This clonotype occurred a few times. This chain links TRBV6-6 with TRBJ1-5; 7 nucleotides agree with TRBD1. V shed 2 bases and J 8 bases; nucleotides not matched to a gene: 6. This CDR3 is 14 amino acids long. The germline CDR1 and CDR2 sequences are MNHNY and SVGAGI (reference sequence). CDR3 sequence (DNA): TGTGCCAGCAGTTACGAGATACAGGGGAAGCCCCAGCATTTT. Protein sequence: CASSYEIQGKPQHF.

This clonotype was counted only a few times. The chain has TRBV20-1 and TRBJ2-3; 7 nucleotides line up with TRBD2. This CDR3 has 14 residues. The germline gives CDR1 DFQATT, CDR2 SNEGSKA (reference sequence). V shed 6 bases, J shed 1 base, and the junction held 7 bases outside the gene matches. Here the CDR3 reads CSATRESRTDTQYF. CDR3 nucleotides: TGCAGTGCCACGCGGGAGTCACGCACAGATACGCAGTATTTT.

The V and J genes are TRBV7-3 and TRBJ1-3; the D is unclear. V dropped 2 bases and J dropped 1 base, with 12 bases sitting between them. The CDR3 has 16 amino acids. Germline loops: CDR1 SGHTA, CDR2 FQGTGA. The CDR3, as DNA: TGTGCCAGCAGCTTAGGCCCGGGGTCGTCTGGAAACACCATATATTTT. Its translation is CASSLGPGSSGNTIYF. The entire variable domain, with the rest obtained from reference TRBV7-3 and TRBJ1-3, is as follows: GAGVSQTPSNKVTEKGKYVELRCDPISGHTALYWYRQSLGQGPEFLIYFQGTGAADDSGLPNDRFFAVRPEGSVSTLKIQRTERGDSAVYLCASSLGPGSSGNTIYFGEGSWLTVV.

The rearrangement joins TRBV19 to TRBJ2-1; D remains ambiguous. There are 14 residues in the CDR3. V lost 3 bases, J lost 2 bases, and 8 bases lay in between. Germline loops: CDR1 LNHDA, CDR2 SQIVND (reference sequence). In DNA form, the CDR3 reads TGTGCCAGTAGTATGGCTCTTACCTACAATGAGCAGTTCTTC. Amino acids: CASSMALTYNEQFF.

This clonotype was found many times. The chain combines TRBV29-1 with TRBJ2-5, with D perhaps being TRBD1 or TRBD2 (5 bases each). The DNA end lines up better with TRBJ2-7; the J call may be wrong. This CDR3 has 10 amino acids. Germline lookup yields CDR1 SQVTM and CDR2 ANQGSEA. The CDR3 DNA is TGCAGCGTTGGGGGACCCGAGCAGTACTTC. This sequence encodes CSVGGPEQYF.

V and J are TRBV1 and TRBJ2-3; TRBD2, as called in the table, went unchecked against the DNA. TRBV1 is shown as a pseudogene. This CDR3 region has 17 residues. The DNA for the CDR3 is TGCACCAGCAGCTCCTCTCGGCCCGCGCTCAGCACAGATACGCAGTATTTT. This codes for CTSSSSRPALSTDTQYF.

The chain uses TRBV2 and TRBJ2-1, with TRBD2 matching over 7 bases. Germline V gene data show CDR1 as SNHLY and CDR2 as FYNNEI. This CDR3 comprises 14 residues. Losses at the gene ends were 7 bases for V and 6 bases for J; bases not matched to a gene: 9. The CDR3 DNA reads as TGTGCCAGCACCAAAGGGGAGGGCGGCAATGAGCAGTTCTTC. The encoded protein is CASTKGEGGNEQFF.

This sequence joins TRBV27 and TRBJ1-1, with D perhaps TRBD1 (6 bases). This CDR3 contains 15 residues. In germline, CDR1 is MNHEY, CDR2 SMNVEV (reference sequence). The V and J ends lost 4 bases and 1 base respectively, with 13 bases between them. The CDR3 region has the DNA TGTGCCAGCAGTTCCCGACGGGGGGCGAACACTGAAGCTTTCTTT. Translated, it gives CASSSRRGANTEAFF.

CDR3: CASSYWRGRFEAFF. The CDR3 nucleotides read TGTGCCAGCAGCTATTGGAGGGGAAGATTTGAAGCTTTCTTT. This rearrangement joins TRBV28 to TRBJ1-1; D is possibly TRBD1 (5 bases). From germline, CDR1 is MDHEN and CDR2 SYDVKM. V was clipped by 6 bases and J by 7 bases, with 18 bases between them. This CDR3 is 14 amino acids long.

This chain links TRBV21-1 with TRBJ2-1; the table names TRBD2, a call not compared with the DNA. TRBV21-1 is an annotated pseudogene. The CDR3 sequence is 18 residues long. CDR3 loop: CASSKVGRRERVYNEQFF. In nucleotides, the CDR3 is TGTGCCAGCAGCAAAGTGGGTAGGAGGGAGCGGGTCTACAATGAGCAGTTCTTC.

The V and J genes are TRBV15 and TRBJ2-5; TRBD2 might be the D (5 bases). With 8 bases removed from V and 1 base from J, the gap between germline ends came to 14 bases. The CDR3 has 14 residues. Germline V lookup: CDR1 LNHNV, CDR2 YYDKDF (reference sequence). The CDR3 loop is CATALGGLQETQYF. DNA of the CDR3: TGTGCCACCGCCCTTGGAGGCCTCCAAGAGACCCAGTACTTC.

This clonotype showed up just a few times. The chain has TRBV20-1 and TRBJ2-4; the D is unclear. The DNA end lines up better with TRBJ2-7; the J call may be wrong. The CDR3 totals 14 residues. The germline V gene has CDR1 DFQATT and CDR2 SNEGSKA (reference sequence). The CDR3 spells CSARLYGQSYEQYF. In nucleotides, the CDR3 is TGCAGTGCTAGGTTGTACGGGCAATCCTACGAGCAGTACTTC.

This sequence joins TRBV6-5 and TRBJ1-6; perhaps TRBD1 as D (5 bases). Germline CDR1 and CDR2: MNHEY and SVGAGI. The CDR3 extends over 15 amino acids. Trimming pared 0 bases from V and 5 bases from J, leaving 8 bases between. CDR3 sequence: CASSYSQGHNSPLHF. The CDR3 nucleotides read TGTGCCAGCAGTTACTCCCAGGGACATAATTCACCCCTCCACTTT.

This clonotype came up a few times. The CDR3 sequence: CASSQDDNTDTQYF. The CDR3 region has the DNA TGTGCCAGCAGCCAGGACGATAACACAGATACGCAGTATTTT. The J gene is TRBJ2-3, the V gene TRBV7-2, with D uncertain. Germline CDR1 SGHTA, CDR2 FQGNSA. V lost 5 bases and J lost 2, with 11 bases in between. The CDR3 covers 14 residues.

V usage is TRBV3-1 and J usage is TRBJ2-3; D is unresolved. V was clipped by 6 bases and J by 4 bases, with 11 bases between them. The germline gives CDR1 LGHDT, CDR2 YNNKEL (reference sequence). The CDR3 sequence is 13 residues long. The CDR3 protein is CASSSWNADTQYF. The CDR3 bases are TGTGCCAGCAGTAGCTGGAACGCAGATACGCAGTATTTT.

Only a few counts were recorded for this clonotype. The genes are TRBV29-1 and TRBJ1-1, with TRBD1 matching 7 bases. Germline CDR1 reads SQVTM; CDR2 reads ANQGSEA. The J segment lost 4 bases and the V segment lost 2 bases, leaving 10 bases of the junction unmatched. The CDR3 loop spans 15 amino acids. The CDR3: CSVEWETGLGTEAFF. CDR3 nucleotide sequence: TGCAGCGTTGAATGGGAGACAGGGCTGGGCACTGAAGCTTTCTTT.

Only a few counts were recorded for this clonotype. The chain joins TRBV20-1 to TRBJ2-3; 7 bases match TRBD2. This CDR3 spans 15 amino acids. V gave up 5 bases and J gave up 3 bases; unmatched junction bases: 11. Germline V gene data show CDR1 as DFQATT and CDR2 as SNEGSKA (reference sequence). CDR3 protein: CSASSLAGGTDTQYF. The CDR3 DNA reads TGCAGTGCTTCATCCTTAGCGGGCGGGACAGATACGCAGTATTTT.